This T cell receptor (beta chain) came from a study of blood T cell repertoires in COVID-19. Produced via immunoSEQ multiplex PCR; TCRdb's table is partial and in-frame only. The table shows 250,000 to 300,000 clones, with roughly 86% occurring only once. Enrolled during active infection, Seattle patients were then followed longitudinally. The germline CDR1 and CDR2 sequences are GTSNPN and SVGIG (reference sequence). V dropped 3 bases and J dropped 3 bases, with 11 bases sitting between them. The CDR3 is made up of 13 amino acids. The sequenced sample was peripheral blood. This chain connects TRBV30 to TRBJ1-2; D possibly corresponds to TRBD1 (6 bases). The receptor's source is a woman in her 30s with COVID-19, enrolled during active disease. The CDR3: CAWSGGADYGYTF. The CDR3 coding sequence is TGTGCCTGGAGCGGGGGGGCGGACTATGGCTACACCTTC.